The source of this TCR beta chain is a study of regulatory T cells in long-lasting Graves disease. In building TCR beta libraries, iRepertoire HTBI primers were used together with Arm-PCR of CDR3 regions. TCRdb re-derived calls from the multiplex PCR reads in MiXCR, one entry per CDR3 protein. The sample gives 510,000 or so distinct CDR3 sequences, about 12% of which show up once; 7.5% to 9% is in the top ten. The CDR3 consists of 12 residues. V was shortened by 6 bases and J by 5 bases, with 10 bases between the two germline ends. Germline lookup yields CDR1 MNHEY and CDR2 SMNVEV (reference sequence). Stated time point: newly diagnosed GD, antithyroid drugs for less than 3 months. There was RNA extracted from PBMCs, and the TCR library was made from it. These sequences were also reported in another study, on T cells in Graves' hyperthyroidism and ophthalmopathy.

V is TRBV27 and J is TRBJ1-2, with D perhaps TRBD1 (5 bases). The sample was peripheral blood mononuclear cells (PBMCs), taken at new diagnosis, from a patient treated with antithyroid drugs. The receptor comes from a woman in her thirties with Graves disease. The CDR3, as DNA: TGTGCCAGCAGGCAGGGTATTTATGGCTACACCTTC. It codes for CASRQGIYGYTF.